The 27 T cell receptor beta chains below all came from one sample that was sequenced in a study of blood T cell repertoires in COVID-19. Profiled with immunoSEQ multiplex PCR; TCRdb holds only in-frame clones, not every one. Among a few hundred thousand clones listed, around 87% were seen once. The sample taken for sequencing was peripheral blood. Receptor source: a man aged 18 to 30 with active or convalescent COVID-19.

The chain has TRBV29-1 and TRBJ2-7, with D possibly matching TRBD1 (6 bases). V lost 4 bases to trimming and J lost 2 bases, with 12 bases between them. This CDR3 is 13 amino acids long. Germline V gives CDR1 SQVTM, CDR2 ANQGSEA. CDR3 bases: TGCAGCGTTGCTGGCAGGGGAACCTACGAGCAGTACTTC. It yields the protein CSVAGRGTYEQYF.

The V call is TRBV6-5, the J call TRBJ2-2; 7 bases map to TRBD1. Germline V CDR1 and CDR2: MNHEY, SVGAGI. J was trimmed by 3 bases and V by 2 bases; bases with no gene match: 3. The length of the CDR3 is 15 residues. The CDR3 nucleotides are TGTGCCAGCAGTTACCGGGACAGATACACCGGGGAGCTGTTTTTT. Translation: CASSYRDRYTGELFF.

In DNA form, the CDR3 reads TGTGCCACCAGCAGAGGTCGTCAGGGGGTCAATTCACCCCTCCACTTT. Translation: CATSRGRQGVNSPLHF. This sequence joins TRBV15 and TRBJ1-6; 7 bases are shared with TRBD1. Germline V CDR1 and CDR2: LNHNV, YYDKDF (reference sequence). The J segment lost 7 bases and the V segment lost 1 base, leaving 7 bases of the junction unmatched. The CDR3 is 16 amino acids.

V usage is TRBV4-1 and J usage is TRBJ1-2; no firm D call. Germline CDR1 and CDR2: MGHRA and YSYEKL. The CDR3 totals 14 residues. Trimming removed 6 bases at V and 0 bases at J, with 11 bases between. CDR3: CASRSREPNYGYTF. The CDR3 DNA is TGCGCCAGCAGGTCGCGCGAGCCTAACTATGGCTACACCTTC.

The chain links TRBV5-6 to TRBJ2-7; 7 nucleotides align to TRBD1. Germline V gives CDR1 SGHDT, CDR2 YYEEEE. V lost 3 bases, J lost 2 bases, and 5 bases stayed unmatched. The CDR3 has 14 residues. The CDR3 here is CASSSPDRTYEQYF. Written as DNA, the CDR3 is TGTGCCAGCAGCTCTCCGGACAGGACCTACGAGCAGTACTTC.

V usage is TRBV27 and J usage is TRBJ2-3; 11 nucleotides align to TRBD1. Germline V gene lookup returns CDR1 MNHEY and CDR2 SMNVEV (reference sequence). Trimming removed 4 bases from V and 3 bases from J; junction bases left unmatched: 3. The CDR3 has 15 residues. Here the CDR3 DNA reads TGTGCCAGCAGTTACGGACAGGGGGCAACAGATACGCAGTATTTT. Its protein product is CASSYGQGATDTQYF.

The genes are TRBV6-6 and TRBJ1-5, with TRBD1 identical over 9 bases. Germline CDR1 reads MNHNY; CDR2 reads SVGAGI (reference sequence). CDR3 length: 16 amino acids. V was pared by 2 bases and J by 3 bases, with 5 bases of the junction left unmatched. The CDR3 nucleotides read TGTGCCAGCAGTTACCGACAGGGGGGCTACAATCAGCCCCAGCATTTT. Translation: CASSYRQGGYNQPQHF.

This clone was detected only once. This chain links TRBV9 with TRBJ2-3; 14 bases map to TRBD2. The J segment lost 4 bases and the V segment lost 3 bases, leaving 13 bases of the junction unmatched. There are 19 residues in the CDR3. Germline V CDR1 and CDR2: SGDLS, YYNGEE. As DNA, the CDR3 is TGTGCCAGCAGCGCCCCACCGGGACTAGCGGGAGAGGAAGCAGATACGCAGTATTTT. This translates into CASSAPPGLAGEEADTQYF.

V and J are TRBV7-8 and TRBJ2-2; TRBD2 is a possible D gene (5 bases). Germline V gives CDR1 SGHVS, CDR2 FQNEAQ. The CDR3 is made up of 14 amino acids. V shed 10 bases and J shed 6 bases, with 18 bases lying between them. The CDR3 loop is CANPDGSGAGELFF. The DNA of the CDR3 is TGTGCCAACCCCGACGGGTCCGGGGCCGGGGAGCTGTTTTTT.

As DNA, the CDR3 is TGTGCCACCAGCAGAGGCCCGACAGAAACCAACACTGAAGCTTTCTTT. Translating gives CATSRGPTETNTEAFF. This sequence joins TRBV15 and TRBJ1-1; perhaps TRBD1 as D (5 bases). Trimming stripped 1 base from V and 2 bases from J, with 14 bases between. The CDR3 runs to 16 residues. The germline V gene has CDR1 LNHNV and CDR2 YYDKDF (reference sequence).

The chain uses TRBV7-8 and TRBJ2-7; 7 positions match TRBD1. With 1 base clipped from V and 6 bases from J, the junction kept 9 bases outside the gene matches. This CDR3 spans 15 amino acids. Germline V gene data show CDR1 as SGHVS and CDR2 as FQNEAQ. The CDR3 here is CASSLEGGRGSEQYF. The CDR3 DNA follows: TGTGCCAGCAGCTTAGAAGGGGGCAGGGGTAGCGAGCAGTACTTC.

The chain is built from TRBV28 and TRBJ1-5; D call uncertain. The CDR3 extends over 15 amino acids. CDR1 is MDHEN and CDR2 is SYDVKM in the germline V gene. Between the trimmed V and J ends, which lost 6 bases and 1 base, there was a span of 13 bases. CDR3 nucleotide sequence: TGTGCCAGCAGACTGCGCGGCAGCAGCAATCAGCCCCAGCATTTT. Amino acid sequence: CASRLRGSSNQPQHF.

CDR3: CASRRWGGVGEKLFF. DNA of the CDR3: TGTGCCAGCAGGCGCTGGGGAGGGGTTGGCGAAAAACTGTTTTTT. The chain links TRBV11-2 to TRBJ1-4; D is possibly TRBD1 (5 bases). The CDR3 spans 15 residues. V shed 6 bases and J shed 8 bases, with 19 bases lying between them. CDR1 and CDR2 (germline): SGHAT, FQNNGV.

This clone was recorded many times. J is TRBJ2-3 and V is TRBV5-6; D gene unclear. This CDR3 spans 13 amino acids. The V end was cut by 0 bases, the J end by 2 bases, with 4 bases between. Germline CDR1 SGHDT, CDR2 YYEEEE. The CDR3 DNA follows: TGTGCCAGCAGCTTGGTCTACACAGATACGCAGTATTTT. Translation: CASSLVYTDTQYF.

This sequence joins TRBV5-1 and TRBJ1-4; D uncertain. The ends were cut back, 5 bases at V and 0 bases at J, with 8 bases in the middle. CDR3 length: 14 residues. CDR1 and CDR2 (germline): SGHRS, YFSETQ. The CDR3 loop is CASRAQATNEKLFF. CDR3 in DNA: TGCGCCAGCAGGGCTCAGGCAACTAATGAAAAACTGTTTTTT.

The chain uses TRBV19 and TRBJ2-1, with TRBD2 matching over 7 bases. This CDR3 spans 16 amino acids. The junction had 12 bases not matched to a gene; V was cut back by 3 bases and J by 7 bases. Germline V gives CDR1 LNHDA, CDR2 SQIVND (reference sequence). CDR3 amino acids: CASSMFVGRGRNEQFF. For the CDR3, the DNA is TGTGCCAGTAGTATGTTTGTTGGGCGGGGGAGGAATGAGCAGTTCTTC.

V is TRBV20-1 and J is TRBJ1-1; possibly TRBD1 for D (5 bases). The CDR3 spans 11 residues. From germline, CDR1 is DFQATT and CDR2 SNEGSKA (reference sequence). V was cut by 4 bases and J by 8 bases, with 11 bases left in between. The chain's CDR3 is CSAKRQTEAFF. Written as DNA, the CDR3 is TGCAGTGCTAAAAGACAGACCGAAGCTTTCTTT.

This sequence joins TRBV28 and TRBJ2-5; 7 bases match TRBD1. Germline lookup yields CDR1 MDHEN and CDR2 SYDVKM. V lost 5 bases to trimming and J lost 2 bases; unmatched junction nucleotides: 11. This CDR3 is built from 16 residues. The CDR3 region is CASSRRQGYQQETQYF. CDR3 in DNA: TGTGCCAGCAGTCGACGACAGGGATATCAACAAGAGACCCAGTACTTC.

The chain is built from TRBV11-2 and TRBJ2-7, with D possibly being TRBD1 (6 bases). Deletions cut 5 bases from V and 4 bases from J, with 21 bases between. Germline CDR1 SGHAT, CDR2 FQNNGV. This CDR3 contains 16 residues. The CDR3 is CASSDRVGQTTYEQYF. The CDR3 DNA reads TGTGCCAGCAGCGACCGGGTCGGACAGACCACATACGAGCAGTACTTC. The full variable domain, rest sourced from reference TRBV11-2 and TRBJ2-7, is EAGVAQSPRYKIIEKRQSVAFWCNPISGHATLYWYQQILGQGPKLLIQFQNNGVVDDSQLPKDRFSAERLKGVDSTLKIQPAKLEDSAVYLCASSDRVGQTTYEQYFGPGTRLTVT.

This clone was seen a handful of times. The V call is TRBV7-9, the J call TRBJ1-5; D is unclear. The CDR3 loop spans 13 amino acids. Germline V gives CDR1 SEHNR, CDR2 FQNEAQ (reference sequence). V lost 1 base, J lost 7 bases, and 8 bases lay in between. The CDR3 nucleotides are TGTGCCAGCAGCTTAGGAGGGCCCCAGCCCCAGCATTTT. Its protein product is CASSLGGPQPQHF.

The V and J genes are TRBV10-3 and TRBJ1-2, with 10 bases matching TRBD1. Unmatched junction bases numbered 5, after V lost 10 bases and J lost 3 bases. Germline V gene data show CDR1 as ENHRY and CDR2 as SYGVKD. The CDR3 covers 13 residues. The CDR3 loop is CATGQGGYYGYTF. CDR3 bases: TGTGCCACTGGACAGGGGGGATACTATGGCTACACCTTC.

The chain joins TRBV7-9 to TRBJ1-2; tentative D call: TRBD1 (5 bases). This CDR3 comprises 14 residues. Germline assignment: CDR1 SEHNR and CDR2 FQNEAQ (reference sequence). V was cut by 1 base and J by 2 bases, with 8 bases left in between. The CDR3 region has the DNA TGTGCCAGCAGCTTAGAGGGGCGCAACTATGGCTACACCTTC. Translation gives CASSLEGRNYGYTF.

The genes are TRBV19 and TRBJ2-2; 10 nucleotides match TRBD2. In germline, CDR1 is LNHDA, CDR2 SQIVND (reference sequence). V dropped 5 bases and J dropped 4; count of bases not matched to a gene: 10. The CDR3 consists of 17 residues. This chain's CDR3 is CASSLGSGRLGTGELFF. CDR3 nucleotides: TGTGCCAGTAGTCTGGGTAGCGGGAGGTTGGGCACCGGGGAGCTGTTTTTT.

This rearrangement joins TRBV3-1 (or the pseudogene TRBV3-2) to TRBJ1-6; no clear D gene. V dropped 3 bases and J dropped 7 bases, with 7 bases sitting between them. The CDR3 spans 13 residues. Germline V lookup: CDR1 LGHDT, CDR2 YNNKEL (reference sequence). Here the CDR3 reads CASSQARNSPLHF. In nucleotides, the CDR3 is TGTGCCAGCAGCCAGGCCAGGAATTCACCCCTCCACTTT.

This CDR3 reads CASSPMTGSIAEAFF. The CDR3, as DNA: TGTGCCAGCAGTCCCATGACAGGGTCTATCGCTGAAGCTTTCTTT. The rearrangement links TRBV28 to TRBJ1-1, with 7 bases lining up with TRBD1. The J segment lost 6 bases and the V segment lost 5 bases, leaving 12 bases of the junction unmatched. Germline V lookup: CDR1 MDHEN, CDR2 SYDVKM. CDR3 length: 15 amino acids. The full variable domain, completed using reference TRBV28 and TRBJ1-1, is DVKVTQSSRYLVKRTGEKVFLECVQDMDHENMFWYRQDPGLGLRLIYFSYDVKMKEKGDIPEGYSVSREKKERFSLILESASTNQTSMYLCASSPMTGSIAEAFFGQGTRLTVV.

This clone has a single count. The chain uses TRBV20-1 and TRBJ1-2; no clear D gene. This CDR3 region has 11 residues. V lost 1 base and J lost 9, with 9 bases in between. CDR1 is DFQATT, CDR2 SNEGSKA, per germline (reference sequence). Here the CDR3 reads CSARATVSYTF. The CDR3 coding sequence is TGCAGTGCTAGAGCTACCGTAAGCTACACCTTC.

The DNA for the CDR3 is TGTGCCAGCAGTGACGGTCCCGGGACAGGGAGAAGGCTCAAGACCCAGTACTTC. It specifies CASSDGPGTGRRLKTQYF. The genes are TRBV6-1 and TRBJ2-5; TRBD1 matches 9 bases. The ends lost 3 bases at V and 6 bases at J; junction bases unmatched: 17. There are 18 residues in the CDR3. The germline V gene encodes CDR1 MNHNS and CDR2 SASEGT.